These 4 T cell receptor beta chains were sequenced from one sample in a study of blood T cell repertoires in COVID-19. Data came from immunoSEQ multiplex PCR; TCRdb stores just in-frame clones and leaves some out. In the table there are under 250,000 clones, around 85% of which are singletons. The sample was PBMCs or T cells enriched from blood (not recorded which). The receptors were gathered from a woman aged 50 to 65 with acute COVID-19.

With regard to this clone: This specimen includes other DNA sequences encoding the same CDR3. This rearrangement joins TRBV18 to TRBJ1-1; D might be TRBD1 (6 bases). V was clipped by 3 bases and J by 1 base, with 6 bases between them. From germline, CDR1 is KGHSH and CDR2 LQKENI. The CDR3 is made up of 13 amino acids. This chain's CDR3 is CASSPGQNTEAFF. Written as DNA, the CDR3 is TGTGCCAGCTCACCGGGACAGAACACTGAAGCTTTCTTT.

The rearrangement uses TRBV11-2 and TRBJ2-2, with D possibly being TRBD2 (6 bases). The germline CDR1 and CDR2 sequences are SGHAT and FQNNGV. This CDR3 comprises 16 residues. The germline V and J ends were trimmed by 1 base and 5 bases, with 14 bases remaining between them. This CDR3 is CASSLGRVTGTGELFF. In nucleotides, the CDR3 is TGTGCCAGCAGCTTAGGGAGGGTAACGGGGACCGGGGAGCTGTTTTTT. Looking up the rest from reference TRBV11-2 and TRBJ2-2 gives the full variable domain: EAGVAQSPRYKIIEKRQSVAFWCNPISGHATLYWYQQILGQGPKLLIQFQNNGVVDDSQLPKDRFSAERLKGVDSTLKIQPAKLEDSAVYLCASSLGRVTGTGELFFGEGSRLTVL.

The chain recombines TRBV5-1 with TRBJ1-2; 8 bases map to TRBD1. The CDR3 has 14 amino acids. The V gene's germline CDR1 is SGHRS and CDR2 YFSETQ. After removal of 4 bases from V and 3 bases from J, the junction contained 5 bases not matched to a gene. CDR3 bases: TGCGCCAGCAGCGGCAGGGACAGGCACTATGGCTACACCTTC. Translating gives CASSGRDRHYGYTF.

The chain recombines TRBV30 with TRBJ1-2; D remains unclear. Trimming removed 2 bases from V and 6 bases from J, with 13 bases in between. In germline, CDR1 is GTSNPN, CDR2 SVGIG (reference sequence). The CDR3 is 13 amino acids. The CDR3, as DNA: TGTGCCTGGAGTAGGGAGGGAAGGGATGGCTACACCTTC. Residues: CAWSREGRDGYTF.